This paragraph reports one T cell receptor beta chain. What it recognizes is unknown. The template was genomic DNA from peripheral blood, not RNA. These data belong to a study of T cell repertoires in aging, cancer and after chemotherapy. Turning to the study itself: Chronic lymphocytic leukemia patients on fludarabine- or bendamustine-based regimens gave paired samples before and after chemotherapy. About 10 million TCR reads made up the full dataset.

Study-wide findings and caveats: Across the chemotherapy interval, each cancer cohort showed higher median generation probability, suggesting thymic rebound. In hematological cancer patients, infiltrated lymphoid organs may have impaired thymic emigration or peripheral T cell expansion.

Germline assignment: CDR1 MGHDK and CDR2 SYGVNS. The CDR3 is 11 amino acids. The ends were cut back, 4 bases at V and 3 bases at J, with 4 bases in the middle. Rearranged V-D-J TRB sequences were amplified with a mixed TRB-A/B primer pool. One entry per CDR3 protein results from TCRdb running MiXCR on the multiplex PCR reads. In the table there are about 3,200 distinct CDR3 sequences, over 20% of which are singletons. The sequenced sample consisted of blood. The TCR comes from a human donor with a blood cancer. The chain combines TRBV25-1 with TRBJ2-7; no firm D call. In DNA form, the CDR3 reads TGTGCCAGCAGTGGAGTCTACGAGCAGTACTTC. Translating gives CASSGVYEQYF.